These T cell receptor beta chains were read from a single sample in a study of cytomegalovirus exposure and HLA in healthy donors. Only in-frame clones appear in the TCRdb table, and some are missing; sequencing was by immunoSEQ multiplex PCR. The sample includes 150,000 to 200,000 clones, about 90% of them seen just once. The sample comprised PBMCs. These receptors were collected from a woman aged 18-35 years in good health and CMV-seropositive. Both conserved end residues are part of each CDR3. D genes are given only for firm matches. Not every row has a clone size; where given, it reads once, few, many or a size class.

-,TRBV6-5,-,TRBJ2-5,CASRSPPGTQYF,TGTGCCAGCAGGTCGCCCCCGGGGACCCAGTACTTC
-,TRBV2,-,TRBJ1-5,CASGARSSGNQPQHF,TGTGCCAGCGGGGCGCGGAGTAGTGGCAATCAGCCCCAGCATTTT
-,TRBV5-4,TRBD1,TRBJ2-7,CASTTGTGGNEQYF,TGTGCCAGCACGACCGGGACAGGGGGAAACGAGCAGTACTTC
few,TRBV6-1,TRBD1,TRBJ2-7,CASTGQVYEQYF,TGTGCCAGCACCGGACAGGTCTACGAGCAGTACTTC
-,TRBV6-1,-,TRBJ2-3,CASSEVGGGVMDTQYF,TGTGCCAGCAGTGAAGTCGGAGGAGGGGTCATGGATACGCAGTATTTT
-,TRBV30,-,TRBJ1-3,CAWSAGSSGNTIYF,TGTGCCTGGAGTGCGGGGAGCTCTGGAAACACCATATATTTT
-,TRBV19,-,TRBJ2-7,CASSSMGGQTVSYEQYF,TGTGCCAGTAGCAGTATGGGGGGTCAGACGGTCTCCTACGAGCAGTACTTC
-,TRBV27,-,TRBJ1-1,CASSLSPTVGAEAFF,TGTGCCAGCAGTTTATCCCCTACGGTCGGAGCTGAAGCTTTCTTT
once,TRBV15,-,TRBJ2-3,CATSRGGFGADTQYF,TGTGCCACCAGCAGAGGTGGGTTCGGAGCAGATACGCAGTATTTT
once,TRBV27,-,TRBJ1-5,CASSYGGPRVNQPQHF,TGTGCCAGCAGTTATGGGGGCCCCAGGGTCAATCAGCCCCAGCATTTT
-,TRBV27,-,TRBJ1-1,CASSLSSVRGTEAFF,TGTGCCAGCAGTTTAAGCTCTGTACGGGGGACTGAAGCTTTCTTT
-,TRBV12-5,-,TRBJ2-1,CASGTGPGADDNEQFF,TGTGCTAGTGGTACGGGCCCTGGGGCCGACGACAATGAGCAGTTCTTC
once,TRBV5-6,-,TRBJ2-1,CASSSTRGRSYNEQFF,TGTGCCAGCAGCTCGACTCGCGGGCGGTCCTACAATGAGCAGTTCTTC
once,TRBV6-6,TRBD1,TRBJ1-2,CASSSGQPNYGYTF,TGTGCCAGCAGTTCGGGACAGCCTAACTATGGCTACACCTTC
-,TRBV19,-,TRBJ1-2,CASAPRGGDGSAF,TGTGCCAGTGCTCCCCGGGGGGGGGATGGCTCGGCCTTC
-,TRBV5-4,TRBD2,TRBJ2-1,CASSLTSGGTNEQFF,TGTGCCAGCAGCTTGACTAGCGGGGGAACCAATGAGCAGTTCTTC